These 28 T cell receptor beta chains originate from one sample sequenced in a study of human thymus T cells. This table comes from immunoSEQ multiplex PCR, and its TCRdb copy is limited to in-frame clones, with some not included. The sample contains some 72,000 clones, roughly 97% of which appear only once. Resections removed during corrective heart surgery provided the thymus tissue used. Sequencing was performed on thymus tissue. These receptors all come from a boy in the first two years of life with a congenital heart defect but otherwise immunologically healthy.

The rearrangement links TRBV7-2 to TRBJ1-3, with D tentatively TRBD1 (5 bases). The CDR3 spans 15 residues. The V and J ends lost 1 base and 0 bases respectively, with 7 bases between them. Per the germline V gene, CDR1 is SGHTA and CDR2 is FQGNSA. CDR3 residues: CASSLEGSSGNTIYF. As DNA, the CDR3 is TGTGCCAGCAGCTTAGAGGGGTCCTCTGGAAACACCATATATTTT.

CDR3 residues: CASRSDEGNTIYF. DNA for the CDR3: TGTGCCAGCAGATCCGACGAAGGAAACACCATATATTTT. V and J are TRBV7-9 and TRBJ1-3, with D uncertain. V was cut by 6 bases and J by 4 bases, with 10 bases left in between. Per the germline V gene, CDR1 is SEHNR and CDR2 is FQNEAQ (reference sequence). The CDR3 covers 13 residues. The entire variable domain, with the rest obtained from reference TRBV7-9 and TRBJ1-3, is as follows: DTGVSQNPRHKITKRGQNVTFRCDPISEHNRLYWYRQTLGQGPEFLTYFQNEAQLEKSRLLSDRFSAERPKGSFSTLEIQRTEQGDSAMYLCASRSDEGNTIYFGEGSWLTVV.

The chain combines TRBV4-3 with TRBJ2-3; 10 bases agree with TRBD2. Germline lookup yields CDR1 LGHNA and CDR2 YSLEER. The CDR3 covers 20 residues. V dropped 0 bases and J dropped 1; count of bases not matched to a gene: 13. CDR3 bases: TGCGCCAGCAGCCAAGACAGTCGAGCTAGCGGGGGCAGGGGCACAGATACGCAGTATTTT. Translated, it gives CASSQDSRASGGRGTDTQYF.

The chain joins TRBV4-1 to TRBJ1-3; no clear D gene. The CDR3 runs 22 residues. Germline V gene sequence: CDR1 MGHRA, CDR2 YSYEKL. V was pared by 0 bases and J by 0 bases, with 27 bases between. CDR3 in DNA: TGCGCCAGCAGCCAAGAACCCAATCCCAGGCTGGCCTTTAGAATCTCTGGAAACACCATATATTTT. It yields the protein CASSQEPNPRLAFRISGNTIYF.

This clone is a singleton in its sample. This chain uses TRBV7-9 with TRBJ1-6; the D gene is possibly TRBD1 (5 bases). The CDR3 spans 16 residues. Trimming took off 5 bases at V and 2 bases at J, with 13 bases between the two ends. From germline, CDR1 is SEHNR and CDR2 FQNEAQ (reference sequence). The CDR3, as DNA: TGTGCCAGCAGCCGGGGGAAGGGCGCCTATAATTCACCCCTCCACTTT. The encoded protein is CASSRGKGAYNSPLHF.

V gene TRBV7-9 combines with J gene TRBJ2-7; D remains ambiguous. V was pared by 0 bases and J by 1 base, with 16 bases between. CDR1 is SEHNR, CDR2 FQNEAQ, per germline (reference sequence). There are 17 residues in the CDR3. The CDR3 spells CASSLAAPHEVSYEQYF. The CDR3 DNA is TGTGCCAGCAGCTTAGCAGCCCCTCATGAAGTTTCCTACGAGCAGTACTTC.

V usage is TRBV28 and J usage is TRBJ1-5, with TRBD1 identical over 9 bases. The CDR3 length is 19 residues. Germline-derived CDR1 and CDR2 are MDHEN and SYDVKM. The trim removed 10 bases at V and 2 bases at J, leaving 21 bases unmatched. This CDR3 is CATWDTWAAGQGGNQPQHF. In nucleotides, the CDR3 is TGTGCCACCTGGGACACCTGGGCGGCGGGACAGGGCGGCAATCAGCCCCAGCATTTT.

The CDR3 protein is CASSQDTSGYHGEGYTF. As DNA, the CDR3 is TGCGCCAGCAGCCAAGATACATCAGGGTATCACGGAGAGGGCTACACCTTC. The genes are TRBV4-3 and TRBJ1-2; a weak D match, TRBD1 (5 bases). The germline V and J ends were trimmed by 0 bases and 8 bases, with 22 bases remaining between them. Germline CDR1 LGHNA, CDR2 YSLEER. The CDR3 spans 17 residues.

The chain combines TRBV6-6 with TRBJ2-5; 8 positions agree with TRBD2. V lost 0 bases to trimming and J lost 5 bases; unmatched junction nucleotides: 5. CDR3 length: 15 residues. Germline values: CDR1 MNHNY, CDR2 SVGAGI (reference sequence). CDR3 amino acids: CASSYSRGVRETQYF. The CDR3 region has the DNA TGTGCCAGCAGTTACTCGCGGGGGGTTCGGGAGACCCAGTACTTC.

The gene calls are TRBV7-2 and TRBJ2-1, with D unclear. The germline V and J ends were trimmed by 2 bases and 7 bases, with 12 bases remaining between them. Germline V gives CDR1 SGHTA, CDR2 FQGNSA. CDR3 length: 14 amino acids. CDR3 in DNA: TGTGCCAGCAGCTTAAGTCTAGGACCAAATGAGCAGTTCTTC. Translating it yields CASSLSLGPNEQFF.

This clone was found once. The chain combines TRBV28 with TRBJ1-5, with a tentative D call TRBD1 (6 bases). V dropped 6 bases and J dropped 3 bases, with 12 bases sitting between them. Germline V lookup: CDR1 MDHEN, CDR2 SYDVKM. CDR3 length: 14 residues. CDR3 loop: CASSTGSDNQPQHF. Written as DNA, the CDR3 is TGTGCCAGCAGCACAGGGTCTGACAATCAGCCCCAGCATTTT.

The chain employs TRBV5-6 and TRBJ1-3; the match to TRBD1 covers 7 bases. The CDR3 spans 15 residues. With 4 bases clipped from V and 2 bases from J, the junction kept 6 bases outside the gene matches. Germline V lookup: CDR1 SGHDT, CDR2 YYEEEE. The CDR3 nucleotides read TGTGCCAGCAGCCTCAGGGGGTGTCCTGGAAACACCATATATTTT. As protein: CASSLRGCPGNTIYF.

The CDR3 DNA sequence: TGTGCCAGCAGTCCGCACGGACAGTATGAAAAACTGTTTTTT. Translation: CASSPHGQYEKLFF. The chain employs TRBV28 and TRBJ1-4, with D perhaps TRBD1 (6 bases). In germline, CDR1 is MDHEN, CDR2 SYDVKM. The V gene lost 5 bases and the J gene lost 6 bases, with 13 bases spanning the gap. CDR3 length: 14 amino acids.

This chain joins TRBV19 and TRBJ1-2; TRBD1 might be the D (5 bases). The CDR3 covers 15 residues. Germline V gives CDR1 LNHDA, CDR2 SQIVND (reference sequence). V was shortened by 6 bases and J by 4 bases, with 18 bases between the two germline ends. CDR3 sequence: CASSPAGGRGYGYTF. The DNA for the CDR3 is TGTGCCAGTAGCCCGGCTGGGGGACGGGGCTATGGCTACACCTTC.

The chain couples TRBV4-2 to TRBJ2-1, with 12 nucleotides matching TRBD2. V lost 1 base, J lost 8 bases, and 9 bases stayed unmatched. Germline-derived CDR1 and CDR2 are LGHNA and YNFKEQ. The CDR3 loop spans 17 amino acids. Here the CDR3 DNA reads TGTGCCAGCAGCCAAGCCCACCGACTAGCGGGAGCGGATGAGCAGTTCTTC. Translation gives CASSQAHRLAGADEQFF.

V is TRBV30 and J is TRBJ2-7; 10 bases align to TRBD2. This CDR3 has 14 residues. Germline lookup yields CDR1 GTSNPN and CDR2 SVGIG (reference sequence). Losses at the gene ends were 5 bases for V and 0 bases for J; bases not matched to a gene: 4. The CDR3 loop is CAWGGTSDSYEQYF. CDR3 bases: TGTGCCTGGGGAGGGACTAGCGACTCCTACGAGCAGTACTTC. The full variable domain, with the rest looked up from reference TRBV30 and TRBJ2-7, is SQTIHQWPATLVQPVGSPLSLECTVEGTSNPNLYWYRQAAGRGLQLLFYSVGIGQISSEVPQNLSASRPQDRQFILSSKKLLLSDSGFYLCAWGGTSDSYEQYFGPGTRLTVT.

The chain has TRBV30 and TRBJ1-3, with D hard to call. The CDR3 spans 20 residues. Trimming took 0 bases from V and 4 from J, leaving 28 bases between them. Germline V gene lookup returns CDR1 GTSNPN and CDR2 SVGIG (reference sequence). The CDR3 is CAWSVPNSPVVPSIGNTIYF. For the CDR3, the DNA is TGTGCCTGGAGTGTACCCAACAGCCCCGTGGTACCGTCGATAGGAAACACCATATATTTT.

The chain couples TRBV6-5 to TRBJ2-3; 7 bases agree with TRBD2. After removal of 0 bases from V and 4 bases from J, the junction contained 4 bases not matched to a gene. Germline CDR1 MNHEY, CDR2 SVGAGI. This CDR3 comprises 15 residues. CDR3 nucleotide sequence: TGTGCCAGCAGTTACTCGACTGGACTAGCAGATACGCAGTATTTT. This translates into CASSYSTGLADTQYF.

This CDR3 is CASSCPDFTDTQYF. In nucleotides, the CDR3 is TGTGCCAGCAGCTGCCCCGACTTCACAGATACGCAGTATTTT. The chain joins TRBV5-4 to TRBJ2-3; D is uncertain. Deletions cut 3 bases from V and 2 bases from J, with 10 bases between. The CDR3 extends over 14 amino acids. Germline V gene lookup returns CDR1 SGHNT and CDR2 YYREEE (reference sequence).

This chain joins TRBV5-4 and TRBJ2-5, with D perhaps given as TRBD1 or TRBD2 (6 bases each). CDR3 length: 15 amino acids. Germline CDR1 is SGHNT and CDR2 is YYREEE (reference sequence). Trimming took off 4 bases at V and 5 bases at J, with 18 bases between the two ends. The CDR3, as DNA: TGTGCCAGCAGCCTAAGGGGGGCATATCAGGAGACCCAGTACTTC. It codes for CASSLRGAYQETQYF. The whole variable domain, filled in from reference TRBV5-4 and TRBJ2-5, reads ETGVTQSPTHLIKTRGQQVTLRCSSQSGHNTVSWYQQALGQGPQFIFQYYREEENGRGNFPPRFSGLQFPNYSSELNVNALELDDSALYLCASSLRGAYQETQYFGPGTRLLVL.

The V call is TRBV2, the J call TRBJ1-3; D remains ambiguous. The germline V gene encodes CDR1 SNHLY and CDR2 FYNNEI. The V end lost 3 bases, the J end lost 1 base, and 13 bases lay between the germline ends. The CDR3 is 16 amino acids. For the CDR3, the DNA is TGTGCCAGCAGTGACCTCGGTATAGGATCTGGAAACACCATATATTTT. Its translation is CASSDLGIGSGNTIYF.

This sequence joins TRBV10-1 and TRBJ2-7; 8 nucleotides match TRBD1. The V gene end was trimmed by 0 bases and the J gene end by 2 bases; junction bases not matched to a gene: 18. The CDR3 is 20 amino acids. Looked up from germline, CDR1 is WNHNN and CDR2 is SYGVQD (reference sequence). CDR3 sequence reads: CASSESTPGQASPNPYEQYF. The CDR3, as DNA: TGCGCCAGCAGTGAGTCGACTCCGGGACAGGCAAGCCCTAACCCCTACGAGCAGTACTTC.

The chain couples TRBV11-2 to TRBJ2-1; D remains ambiguous. The V gene lost 2 bases and the J gene lost 0 bases, with 5 bases spanning the gap. From germline, CDR1 is SGHAT and CDR2 FQNNGV. The CDR3 spans 14 residues. DNA for the CDR3: TGTGCCAGCAGCTTAAGAAGCTCCTACAATGAGCAGTTCTTC. Amino acid sequence: CASSLRSSYNEQFF.

V and J are TRBV12-5 and TRBJ2-1; 10 bases fit TRBD2. The trim removed 5 bases at V and 3 bases at J, leaving 7 bases unmatched. The CDR3 contains 16 residues. CDR1 and CDR2 (germline): LGHNT, FRNRAP. The CDR3 coding sequence is TGTGCTAGTGGTGTATCCCCTAGCGGGAGCTACAATGAGCAGTTCTTC. Translated, it gives CASGVSPSGSYNEQFF.

The gene calls are TRBV7-6 and TRBJ2-2, with 11 bases lining up with TRBD1. V shed 5 bases, J shed 3 bases, and the junction held 8 bases outside the gene matches. This CDR3 has 17 residues. In germline, CDR1 is SGHVS, CDR2 FNYEAQ. CDR3 sequence: CASSHRTGGTYTGELFF. CDR3 coding DNA: TGTGCCAGCAGCCACCGGACAGGGGGCACCTACACCGGGGAGCTGTTTTTT. The variable domain in full, with the rest retrieved from reference TRBV7-6 and TRBJ2-2, is GAGVSQSPRYKVTKRGQDVALRCDPISGHVSLYWYRQALGQGPEFLTYFNYEAQQDKSGLPNDRFSAERPEGSISTLTIQRTEQRDSAMYRCASSHRTGGTYTGELFFGEGSRLTVL.

V is TRBV19 and J is TRBJ2-7, with 13 bases fitting TRBD2. CDR3 length: 13 residues. Germline loops: CDR1 LNHDA, CDR2 SQIVND (reference sequence). The ends lost 7 bases at V and 6 bases at J; junction bases unmatched: 3. The CDR3 protein is CASKLAGGLEQYF. The CDR3, as DNA: TGTGCCAGTAAACTAGCGGGAGGGCTCGAGCAGTACTTC.

The rearrangement links TRBV7-7 to TRBJ2-5, with D possibly being TRBD1 or TRBD2 (5 bases each). This CDR3 spans 16 amino acids. Germline values: CDR1 SSHAT, CDR2 FNYEAQ (reference sequence). Deletions cut 3 bases from V and 1 base from J, with 15 bases between. CDR3 nucleotides: TGTGCCAGCAGCTTTGGGACCGGGACCCTCCAAGAGACCCAGTACTTC. Protein product: CASSFGTGTLQETQYF.

V usage is TRBV18 and J usage is TRBJ1-6, with 8 bases aligning to TRBD1. CDR3 length equals 18 residues. Germline CDR1 KGHSH, CDR2 LQKENI. V trimming: 3 bases; J trimming: 0 bases; junction bases outside the gene matches: 7. The chain's CDR3 is CASSPGQEVSSYNSPLHF. CDR3 coding DNA: TGTGCCAGCTCACCGGGACAGGAGGTGAGCTCCTATAATTCACCCCTCCACTTT.